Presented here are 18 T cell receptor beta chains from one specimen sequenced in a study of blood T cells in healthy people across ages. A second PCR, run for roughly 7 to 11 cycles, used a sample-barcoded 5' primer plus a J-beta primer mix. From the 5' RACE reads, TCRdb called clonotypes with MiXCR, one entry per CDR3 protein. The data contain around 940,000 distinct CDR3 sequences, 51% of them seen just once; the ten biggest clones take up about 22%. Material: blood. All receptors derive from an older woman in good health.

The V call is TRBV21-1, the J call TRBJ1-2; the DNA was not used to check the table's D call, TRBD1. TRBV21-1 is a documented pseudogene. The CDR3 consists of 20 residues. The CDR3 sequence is CASSIYAGSTVLLDSNGYTF. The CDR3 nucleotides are TGTGCCAGCAGCATATATGCAGGGAGTACGGTCCTACTCGACAGTAATGGCTACACCTTC.

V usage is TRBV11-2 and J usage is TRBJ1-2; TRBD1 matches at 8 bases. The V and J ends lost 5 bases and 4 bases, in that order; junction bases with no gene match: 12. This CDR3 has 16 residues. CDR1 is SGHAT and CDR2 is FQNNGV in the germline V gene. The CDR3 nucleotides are TGTGCCAGCAGCCCAAACCGGGACAGGCATACCTATGGCTACACCTTC. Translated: CASSPNRDRHTYGYTF.

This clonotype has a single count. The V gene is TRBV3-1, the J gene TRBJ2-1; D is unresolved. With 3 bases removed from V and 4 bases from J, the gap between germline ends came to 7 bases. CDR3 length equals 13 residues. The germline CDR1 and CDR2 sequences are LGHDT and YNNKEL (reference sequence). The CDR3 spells CASSHTLYNEQFF. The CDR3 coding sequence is TGTGCCAGCAGCCACACCCTATACAATGAGCAGTTCTTC.

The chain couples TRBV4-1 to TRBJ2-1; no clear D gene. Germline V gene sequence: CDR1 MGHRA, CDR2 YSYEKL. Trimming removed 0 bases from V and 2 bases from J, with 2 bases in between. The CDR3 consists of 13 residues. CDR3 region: CASSQDAYNEQFF. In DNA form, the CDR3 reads TGCGCCAGCAGCCAAGACGCCTACAATGAGCAGTTCTTC.

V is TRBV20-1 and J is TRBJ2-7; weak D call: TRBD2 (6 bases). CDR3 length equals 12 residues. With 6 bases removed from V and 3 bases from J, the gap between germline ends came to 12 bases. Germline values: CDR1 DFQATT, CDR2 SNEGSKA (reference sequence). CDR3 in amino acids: CSAGDSLYEQYF. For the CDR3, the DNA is TGCAGTGCAGGGGACTCCCTCTACGAGCAGTACTTC.

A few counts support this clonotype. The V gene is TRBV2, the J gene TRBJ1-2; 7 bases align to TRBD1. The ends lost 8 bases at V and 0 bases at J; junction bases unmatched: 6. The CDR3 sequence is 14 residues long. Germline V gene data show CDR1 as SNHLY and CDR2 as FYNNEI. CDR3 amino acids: CASSRDSSNYGYTF. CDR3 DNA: TGTGCCAGCTCCCGGGACAGCTCTAACTATGGCTACACCTTC.

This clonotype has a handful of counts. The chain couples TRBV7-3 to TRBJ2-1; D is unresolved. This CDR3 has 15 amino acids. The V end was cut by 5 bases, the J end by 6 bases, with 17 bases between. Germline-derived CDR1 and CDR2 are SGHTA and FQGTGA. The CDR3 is CASSPDHGPTNEQFF. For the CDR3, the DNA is TGTGCCAGCAGCCCAGATCATGGGCCAACCAATGAGCAGTTCTTC. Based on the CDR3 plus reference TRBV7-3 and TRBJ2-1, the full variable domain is GAGVSQTPSNKVTEKGKYVELRCDPISGHTALYWYRQSLGQGPEFLIYFQGTGAADDSGLPNDRFFAVRPEGSVSTLKIQRTERGDSAVYLCASSPDHGPTNEQFFGPGTRLTVL.

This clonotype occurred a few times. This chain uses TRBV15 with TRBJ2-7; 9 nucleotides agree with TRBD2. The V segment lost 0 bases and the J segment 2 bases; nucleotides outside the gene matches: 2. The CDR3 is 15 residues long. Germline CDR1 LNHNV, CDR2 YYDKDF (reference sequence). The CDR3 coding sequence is TGTGCCACCAGCAGAGACACTAGCGGGCCCTACGAGCAGTACTTC. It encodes CATSRDTSGPYEQYF.

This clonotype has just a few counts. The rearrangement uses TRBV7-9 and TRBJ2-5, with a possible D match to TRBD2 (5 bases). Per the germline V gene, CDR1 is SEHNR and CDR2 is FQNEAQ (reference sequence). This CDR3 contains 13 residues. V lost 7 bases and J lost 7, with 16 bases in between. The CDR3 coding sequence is TGTGCCAGCAACGATATGCTACGGGGGACCCAGTACTTC. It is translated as CASNDMLRGTQYF. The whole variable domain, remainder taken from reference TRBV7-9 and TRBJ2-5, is DTGVSQNPRHKITKRGQNVTFRCDPISEHNRLYWYRQTLGQGPEFLTYFQNEAQLEKSRLLSDRFSAERPKGSFSTLEIQRTEQGDSAMYLCASNDMLRGTQYFGPGTRLLVL.

CDR3 residues: CSAGGIAYEQYF. The CDR3 region has the DNA TGCAGCGCGGGGGGAATCGCTTACGAGCAGTACTTC. The chain recombines TRBV29-1 with TRBJ2-5; 7 positions match TRBD2. With the DNA end fitting TRBJ2-7 better, the J assignment may be wrong. The CDR3 is 12 residues long. Germline CDR1 reads SQVTM; CDR2 reads ANQGSEA.

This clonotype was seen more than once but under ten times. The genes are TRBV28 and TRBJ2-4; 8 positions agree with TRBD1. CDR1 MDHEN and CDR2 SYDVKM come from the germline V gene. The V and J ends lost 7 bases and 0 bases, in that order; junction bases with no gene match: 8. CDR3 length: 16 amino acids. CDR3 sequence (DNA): TGTGCCAGCAATGACAGGGGTGTAGTAGCCAAAAACATTCAGTACTTC. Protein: CASNDRGVVAKNIQYF.

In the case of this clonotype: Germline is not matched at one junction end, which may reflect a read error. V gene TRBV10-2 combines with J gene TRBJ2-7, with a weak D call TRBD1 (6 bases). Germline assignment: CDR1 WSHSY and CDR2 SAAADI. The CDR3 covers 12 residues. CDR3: CASRQTGYKQYF. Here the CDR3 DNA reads TGCGCCAGCAGACAGACAGGCTACAAGCAGTACTTC.

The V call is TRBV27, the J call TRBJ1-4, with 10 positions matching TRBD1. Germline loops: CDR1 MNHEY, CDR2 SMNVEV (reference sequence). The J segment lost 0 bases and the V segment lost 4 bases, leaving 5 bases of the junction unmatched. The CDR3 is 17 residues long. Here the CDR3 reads CASSSRTGGATNEKLFF. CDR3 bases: TGTGCCAGCAGTTCGCGGACAGGGGGGGCAACTAATGAAAAACTGTTTTTT.

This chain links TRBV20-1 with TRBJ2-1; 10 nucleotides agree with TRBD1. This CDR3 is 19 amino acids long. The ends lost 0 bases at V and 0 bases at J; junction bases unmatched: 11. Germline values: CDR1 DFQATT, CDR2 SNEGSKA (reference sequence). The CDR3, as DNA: TGCAGTGCTAGAGAGGGGCAAACCGGGACAGGGGTCTCCTACAATGAGCAGTTCTTC. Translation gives CSAREGQTGTGVSYNEQFF.

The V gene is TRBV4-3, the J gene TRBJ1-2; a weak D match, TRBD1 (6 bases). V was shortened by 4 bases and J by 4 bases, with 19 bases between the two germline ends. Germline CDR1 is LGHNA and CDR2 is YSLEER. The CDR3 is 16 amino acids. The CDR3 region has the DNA TGCGCCAGCAGCCCCAGCTCCACAGGGTGGCCCTATGGCTACACCTTC. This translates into CASSPSSTGWPYGYTF.

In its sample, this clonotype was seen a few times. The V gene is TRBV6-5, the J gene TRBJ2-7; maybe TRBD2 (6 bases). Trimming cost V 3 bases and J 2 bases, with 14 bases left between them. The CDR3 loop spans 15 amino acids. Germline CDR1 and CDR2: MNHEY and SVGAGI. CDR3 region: CASSYTLGLTYEQYF. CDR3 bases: TGTGCCAGCAGTTATACCCTCGGACTAACCTACGAGCAGTACTTC.

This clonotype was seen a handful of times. This CDR3 reads CAISEGTGGSYEQYF. The CDR3 nucleotides read TGTGCCATCAGTGAGGGGACAGGGGGCTCCTACGAGCAGTACTTC. The J gene is TRBJ2-7, the V gene TRBV10-3; 11 bases align to TRBD1. The germline CDR1 and CDR2 sequences are ENHRY and SYGVKD. The CDR3 is 15 residues long. The trim removed 2 bases at V and 0 bases at J, leaving 0 bases unmatched.

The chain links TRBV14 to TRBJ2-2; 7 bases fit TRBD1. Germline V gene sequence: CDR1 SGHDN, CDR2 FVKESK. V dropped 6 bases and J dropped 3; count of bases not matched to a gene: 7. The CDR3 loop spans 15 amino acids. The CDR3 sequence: CASSLTGAYTGELFF. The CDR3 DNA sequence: TGTGCCAGCAGTCTCACAGGGGCTTACACCGGGGAGCTGTTTTTT.